Each of the 25 T cell receptor beta chains below was sequenced from the same sample in a study of blood T cell repertoires in COVID-19. The protocol was immunoSEQ multiplex PCR, while the TCRdb copy is restricted to in-frame clones and leaves out a portion. The sample holds 200,000 to 250,000 clones, 75% to 85% seen once. Sequencing was done on a sample of PBMCs or T cells enriched from blood (not recorded which). These receptors came from a man aged 40-49 years who had recovered from COVID-19.

The rearrangement joins TRBV5-1 to TRBJ1-5; D remains ambiguous. The length of the CDR3 is 13 residues. Germline CDR1 reads SGHRS; CDR2 reads YFSETQ. V was shortened by 2 bases and J by 7 bases, with 10 bases between the two germline ends. CDR3: CASSFGGHQPQHF. The CDR3 DNA reads as TGCGCCAGCAGCTTTGGAGGGCACCAGCCCCAGCATTTT.

The chain uses TRBV6-5 and TRBJ2-1; 10 bases map to TRBD2. The V gene end was trimmed by 0 bases and the J gene end by 9 bases; junction bases not matched to a gene: 5. The V gene's germline CDR1 is MNHEY and CDR2 SVGAGI. This CDR3 has 15 residues. In DNA, the CDR3 is TGTGCCAGCAGTTACTCGCTAGCGGGGGCCATTGAGCAGTTCTTC. This sequence encodes CASSYSLAGAIEQFF.

This chain joins TRBV6-1 and TRBJ1-1; D is perhaps TRBD1 (5 bases). The CDR3 is 15 residues long. Germline V gene sequence: CDR1 MNHNS, CDR2 SASEGT. The V end was cut by 2 bases, the J end by 3 bases, with 13 bases between. CDR3 bases: TGTGCCAGCAGTGAAAATTTAGGAGGGGACACTGAAGCTTTCTTT. Its translation: CASSENLGGDTEAFF.

The CDR3 protein is CASSLEQGFGYTF. CDR3 DNA sequence: TGTGCCAGCAGCTTAGAACAGGGGTTTGGCTACACCTTC. The chain joins TRBV5-4 to TRBJ1-2, with 7 bases matching TRBD1. Losses at the gene ends were 2 bases for V and 7 bases for J; bases not matched to a gene: 5. Looked up from germline, CDR1 is SGHNT and CDR2 is YYREEE (reference sequence). The CDR3 is made up of 13 amino acids.

The chain is built from TRBV30 and TRBJ2-1, with TRBD2 matching over 10 bases. Trimming removed 4 bases from V and 4 bases from J; junction bases left unmatched: 7. CDR1 is GTSNPN and CDR2 is SVGIG in the germline V gene (reference sequence). The CDR3 extends over 15 amino acids. The CDR3 DNA reads as TGTGCCTGGACTACCGGGACTAGCGAATACAATGAGCAGTTCTTC. It encodes CAWTTGTSEYNEQFF.

This clone has more than one count but fewer than ten. The V gene is TRBV6-6, the J gene TRBJ2-1, with TRBD2 identical over 11 bases. Trimming at V came to 5 bases and at J to 1 base, leaving 7 bases not matched to a gene. The CDR3 extends over 17 amino acids. Germline lookup yields CDR1 MNHNY and CDR2 SVGAGI (reference sequence). In DNA form, the CDR3 reads TGTGCCAGCAGTCTGCTAGCGGGAGGATCTTCCTACAATGAGCAGTTCTTC. It translates to CASSLLAGGSSYNEQFF.

CDR3 protein: CATQEHSPNQPQHF. DNA of the CDR3: TGTGCCACCCAAGAACACAGCCCTAATCAGCCCCAGCATTTT. The chain uses TRBV19 and TRBJ1-5; D gene unclear. CDR3 size: 14 residues. The V gene's germline CDR1 is LNHDA and CDR2 SQIVND (reference sequence). With 10 bases removed from V and 4 bases from J, the gap between germline ends came to 17 bases.

The chain links TRBV12-5 to TRBJ2-7; a weak D match, TRBD1 (5 bases). The CDR3 runs 15 residues. V lost 1 base to trimming and J lost 0 bases, with 10 bases between them. Germline lookup yields CDR1 LGHNT and CDR2 FRNRAP. CDR3 residues: CASGLGQTSSYEQYF. CDR3 bases: TGTGCTAGTGGTTTGGGACAGACGAGCTCCTACGAGCAGTACTTC.

The chain carries TRBV27 and TRBJ1-4, with 8 bases aligning to TRBD1. This CDR3 has 15 amino acids. Germline CDR1 is MNHEY and CDR2 is SMNVEV (reference sequence). The trim removed 2 bases at V and 8 bases at J, leaving 7 bases unmatched. The CDR3 loop reads CASSLGDRGEEKLFF. The CDR3 DNA sequence: TGTGCCAGCAGTTTAGGAGACAGGGGTGAGGAAAAACTGTTTTTT.

J is TRBJ1-1 and V is TRBV11-2; 7 nucleotides agree with TRBD1. The V segment lost 0 bases and the J segment 5 bases; nucleotides outside the gene matches: 15. This CDR3 is built from 18 residues. From germline, CDR1 is SGHAT and CDR2 FQNNGV. CDR3 in amino acids: CASSLELVQGGGRTEAFF. CDR3 DNA sequence: TGTGCCAGCAGCTTAGAGTTGGTTCAAGGGGGCGGGAGGACTGAAGCTTTCTTT.

J is TRBJ2-1 and V is TRBV5-6; 8 bases agree with TRBD2. Trimming took 0 bases from V and 4 from J; bases not matched to a gene: 9. The germline CDR1 and CDR2 sequences are SGHDT and YYEEEE. The CDR3 consists of 17 residues. The CDR3, as DNA: TGTGCCAGCAGCTTGGCGGGCGGGAGGCGTCTTTACAATGAGCAGTTCTTC. The encoded protein is CASSLAGGRRLYNEQFF.

The chain employs TRBV3-1 (or the pseudogene TRBV3-2) and TRBJ1-2; TRBD1 aligns across 7 bases. CDR1 is LGHDT and CDR2 is YNNKEL in the germline V gene (reference sequence). The CDR3 extends over 14 amino acids. Losses at the gene ends were 0 bases for V and 6 bases for J; bases not matched to a gene: 4. The chain's CDR3 is CASSQERTGDGYTF. In DNA, the CDR3 is TGTGCCAGCAGCCAAGAGCGGACAGGTGATGGCTACACCTTC.

The rearrangement joins TRBV24-1 to TRBJ1-2; TRBD1 aligns across 10 bases. CDR3 length: 16 residues. Trimming removed 9 bases from V and 2 bases from J; junction bases left unmatched: 11. Germline loops: CDR1 KGHDR, CDR2 SFDVKD. The CDR3 loop is CATPPSPTGGNYGYTF. The CDR3, as DNA: TGTGCCACCCCCCCCTCCCCGACAGGGGGCAACTATGGCTACACCTTC.

This clone was recorded only once. The chain links TRBV6-5 to TRBJ1-2; possible D gene TRBD1, 6 bases. Germline V gene lookup returns CDR1 MNHEY and CDR2 SVGAGI. CDR3 length: 16 residues. The ends were cut back, 0 bases at V and 0 bases at J, with 11 bases in the middle. CDR3 residues: CASSYSLTGSNYGYTF. For the CDR3, the DNA is TGTGCCAGCAGTTACTCGCTAACAGGGTCTAACTATGGCTACACCTTC.

CDR3 loop: CASKTGPQETQYF. The CDR3 DNA follows: TGTGCCAGCAAGACAGGTCCCCAAGAGACCCAGTACTTC. The chain couples TRBV7-3 to TRBJ2-5; maybe TRBD1 (6 bases). The V gene's germline CDR1 is SGHTA and CDR2 FQGTGA. V shed 7 bases and J shed 1 base, with 10 bases lying between them. The CDR3 sequence is 13 residues long.

The chain has TRBV30 and TRBJ2-6, with D uncertain. This CDR3 is built from 16 residues. Between the trimmed V and J ends, which lost 2 bases and 0 bases, there was a span of 11 bases. The germline CDR1 and CDR2 sequences are GTSNPN and SVGIG (reference sequence). For the CDR3, the DNA is TGTGCCTGGAGTCCCAGATATACCTCTGGGGCCAACGTCCTGACTTTC. This gives the protein CAWSPRYTSGANVLTF.

The chain links TRBV9 to TRBJ2-3; the match to TRBD2 covers 8 bases. Looked up from germline, CDR1 is SGDLS and CDR2 is YYNGEE. V shed 3 bases and J 4 bases; nucleotides not matched to a gene: 13. This CDR3 spans 17 amino acids. CDR3 nucleotide sequence: TGTGCCAGCAGCGCTCTGCCGGGAGGGTCAATCGCAGATACGCAGTATTTT. Protein sequence: CASSALPGGSIADTQYF.

This clone was seen a few times. The rearrangement links TRBV28 to TRBJ2-1; no reliable D call. Trimming stripped 3 bases from V and 3 bases from J, with 9 bases between. From germline, CDR1 is MDHEN and CDR2 SYDVKM. The CDR3 loop spans 14 amino acids. The CDR3 DNA reads as TGTGCCAGCAGTTTGGTACACCACTACAATGAGCAGTTCTTC. Protein: CASSLVHHYNEQFF.

The J gene is TRBJ1-3, the V gene TRBV7-9; D gene unclear. Germline V gene data show CDR1 as SEHNR and CDR2 as FQNEAQ (reference sequence). V gave up 1 base and J gave up 0 bases, with 7 bases separating them. This CDR3 is 15 amino acids long. The CDR3 is CASSLDSPSGNTIYF. CDR3 nucleotide sequence: TGTGCCAGCAGCTTAGACAGTCCCTCTGGAAACACCATATATTTT.

The V call is TRBV7-2, the J call TRBJ2-1; D possibly corresponds to TRBD2 (6 bases). This CDR3 has 16 residues. Looked up from germline, CDR1 is SGHTA and CDR2 is FQGNSA. Trimming shortened V by 2 bases and J by 4 bases, and 15 bases separated the two germline ends. DNA of the CDR3: TGTGCCAGCAGCTTATCGGCGGGACTGATTTACAATGAGCAGTTCTTC. Residues: CASSLSAGLIYNEQFF.

V is TRBV4-2 and J is TRBJ1-2; D is undetermined. The V end lost 10 bases, the J end lost 4 bases, and 7 bases lay between the germline ends. The CDR3 covers 10 residues. Germline CDR1 LGHNA, CDR2 YNFKEQ. The CDR3 nucleotides are TGTGCCACTTACAGCTATGGCTACACCTTC. Protein sequence: CATYSYGYTF.

This clone came up a few times. The chain links TRBV11-3 to TRBJ2-6, with D tentatively TRBD2 (6 bases). CDR3 length equals 16 residues. Looked up from germline, CDR1 is SGHNT and CDR2 is YENEEA. V dropped 0 bases and J dropped 2 bases, with 8 bases sitting between them. CDR3 region: CASSLESGAGANVLTF. In nucleotides, the CDR3 is TGTGCCAGCAGCTTAGAATCGGGGGCTGGGGCCAACGTCCTGACTTTC.

There are a few counts of this clone. The rearrangement joins TRBV3-1 (or the pseudogene TRBV3-2) to TRBJ1-2; D is possibly TRBD1 (5 bases). With 1 base removed from V and 7 bases from J, the gap between germline ends came to 16 bases. The germline gives CDR1 LGHDT, CDR2 YNNKEL (reference sequence). There are 15 residues in the CDR3. The CDR3: CASSQGGTGISGYTF. The CDR3 coding sequence is TGTGCCAGCAGCCAAGGGGGTACAGGAATAAGTGGCTACACCTTC.

The rearrangement uses TRBV2 and TRBJ1-3; 7 bases line up with TRBD1. The CDR3 contains 15 residues. The junction had 7 bases not matched to a gene; V was cut back by 6 bases and J by 2 bases. Germline V gives CDR1 SNHLY, CDR2 FYNNEI. In DNA, the CDR3 is TGTGCCAGCAGAAACAGGGGCGTAACTGGAAACACCATATATTTT. The encoded protein is CASRNRGVTGNTIYF. Based on the CDR3 plus reference TRBV2 and TRBJ1-3, the full variable domain is EPEVTQTPSHQVTQMGQEVILRCVPISNHLYFYWYRQILGQKVEFLVSFYNNEISEKSEIFDDQFSVERPDGSNFTLKIRSTKLEDSAMYFCASRNRGVTGNTIYFGEGSWLTVV.

This clone has just one count. This chain links TRBV2 with TRBJ1-2; 8 bases agree with TRBD1. V lost 6 bases and J lost 4; bases outside the gene matches: 7. The germline CDR1 and CDR2 sequences are SNHLY and FYNNEI. This CDR3 has 14 residues. The DNA for the CDR3 is TGTGCCAGCAGAAGGACAGGGCAAGTCTATGGCTACACCTTC. Amino acid sequence: CASRRTGQVYGYTF.